This T cell receptor beta chain was found in a study of T cells in Graves' hyperthyroidism and ophthalmopathy. This clonotype was counted a few times. The CDR3 has 11 residues. V was shortened by 2 bases and J by 10 bases, with 7 bases between the two germline ends. Amplified TCR beta CDR3 regions derived from RNA transcripts. During a first-round RT-PCR of the TCR CDR3, the HTBI primer set was used. TCRdb re-called the multiplex PCR reads with MiXCR, one entry per CDR3 protein. The table includes about 290,000 distinct CDR3 sequences, about 15% detected once. Sequencing used blood. V is TRBV12-3 or TRBV12-4 and J is TRBJ2-3; perhaps TRBD2 as D (6 bases). The TCR comes from a man younger than 45 with Graves' hyperthyroidism. The CDR3 region is CASSLWEAQYF. CDR3 DNA: TGTGCCAGCAGTTTATGGGAGGCGCAGTATTTT.